These 25 T cell receptor beta chains share one sample of origin, sequenced in a study of blood T cell repertoires in COVID-19. This table comes from immunoSEQ multiplex PCR, and its TCRdb copy is limited to in-frame clones, with some not included. The data show over 70,000 clones, about four fifths seen once. Sequencing was done on a sample of peripheral blood. Source of these receptors: an elderly woman with acute or convalescent COVID-19.

This rearrangement joins TRBV14 to TRBJ1-2; maybe TRBD1 (6 bases). Between the trimmed V and J ends, which lost 0 bases and 8 bases, there was a span of 16 bases. The CDR3 has 15 residues. Germline V gives CDR1 SGHDN, CDR2 FVKESK. The CDR3 bases are TGTGCCAGCAGCCAAGATCATGTGGGGGCTCAGGGCTACACCTTC. Translating gives CASSQDHVGAQGYTF.

The chain couples TRBV5-4 to TRBJ2-5; perhaps TRBD2 as D (5 bases). CDR3 size: 14 residues. Per germline, CDR1 SGHNT and CDR2 YYREEE (reference sequence). V gave up 2 bases and J gave up 2 bases, with 10 bases separating them. CDR3 nucleotides: TGTGCCAGCAGCTTCAAGTTAGCGCAAGAGACCCAGTACTTC. Translation gives CASSFKLAQETQYF.

This clone was seen more than once but under ten times. This chain joins TRBV9 and TRBJ2-1, with 7 bases fitting TRBD2. The CDR3 runs to 14 residues. The V and J ends lost 4 bases and 6 bases, in that order; junction bases with no gene match: 7. Germline loops: CDR1 SGDLS, CDR2 YYNGEE. The CDR3 coding sequence is TGTGCCAGCAGCCTCTGGGGGGGGATCAATGAGCAGTTCTTC. Its protein is CASSLWGGINEQFF.

The chain uses TRBV5-6 and TRBJ2-2; D is uncertain. This CDR3 has 13 residues. Germline CDR1 SGHDT, CDR2 YYEEEE. V was pared by 4 bases and J by 0 bases, with 4 bases between. The CDR3 DNA reads as TGTGCCAGCAGCCCAGCGAACACCGGGGAGCTGTTTTTT. Amino acid sequence: CASSPANTGELFF.

The CDR3 loop is CSVLAGSSTDTQYF. The CDR3 DNA reads TGCAGCGTTTTAGCGGGTTCTAGCACAGATACGCAGTATTTT. This chain links TRBV29-1 with TRBJ2-3; 7 bases align to TRBD2. The ends lost 5 bases at V and 0 bases at J; junction bases unmatched: 5. Germline V gene sequence: CDR1 SQVTM, CDR2 ANQGSEA. This CDR3 spans 14 amino acids.

The chain's CDR3 is CARTRQGLRGQYF. The DNA of the CDR3 is TGCGCCAGAACCAGACAGGGTTTACGAGGGCAGTACTTC. The V gene is TRBV10-1, the J gene TRBJ2-7; TRBD1 matches 7 bases. This CDR3 has 13 amino acids. The V gene end was trimmed by 9 bases and the J gene end by 9 bases; junction bases not matched to a gene: 14. The germline gives CDR1 WNHNN, CDR2 SYGVQD (reference sequence).

This rearrangement joins TRBV4-1 to TRBJ1-6; D might be TRBD1 (6 bases). Germline CDR1 is MGHRA and CDR2 is YSYEKL. V lost 4 bases to trimming and J lost 7 bases, with 8 bases between them. This CDR3 spans 13 amino acids. DNA of the CDR3: TGCGCCAGCAGCCGAACAGGGAATTCACCCCTCCACTTT. Translated: CASSRTGNSPLHF.

The V and J genes are TRBV6-5 and TRBJ1-5; the D is unclear. Germline V lookup: CDR1 MNHEY, CDR2 SVGAGI. This CDR3 has 15 amino acids. Trimming took 2 bases from V and 1 from J, leaving 9 bases between them. CDR3 protein: CASSYQAGSNQPQHF. CDR3 DNA sequence: TGTGCCAGCAGTTACCAGGCGGGCAGCAATCAGCCCCAGCATTTT.

This chain joins TRBV3-1 (or the pseudogene TRBV3-2) and TRBJ2-1; 8 nucleotides match TRBD1. Trimming at V came to 0 bases and at J to 9 bases, leaving 4 bases not matched to a gene. The CDR3 has 14 residues. Germline CDR1 LGHDT, CDR2 YNNKEL (reference sequence). The CDR3 bases are TGTGCCAGCAGCCAAGAAAGGACAGGGAGTGAGCAGTTCTTC. Its translation: CASSQERTGSEQFF.

This clone was seen a single time. This chain connects TRBV5-8 to TRBJ2-4, with 7 bases aligning to TRBD1. CDR3 length: 15 amino acids. V trimming: 1 base; J trimming: 4 bases; junction bases outside the gene matches: 5. Germline V gives CDR1 SGHTS, CDR2 YDEGEE. The CDR3 DNA is TGTGCCAGCAGCTTGAGGGGGCAGGGTAAAAACATTCAGTACTTC. It codes for CASSLRGQGKNIQYF. Filled out from reference TRBV5-8 and TRBJ2-4, the complete variable domain reads EAGVTQSPTHLIKTRGQQATLRCSPISGHTSVYWYQQALGLGLQFLLWYDEGEERNRGNFPPRFSGRQFPNYSSELNVNALELEDSALYLCASSLRGQGKNIQYFGAGTRLSVL.

The V and J genes are TRBV5-4 and TRBJ2-4; the match to TRBD2 covers 12 bases. V lost 0 bases, J lost 8 bases, and 3 bases stayed unmatched. Germline-derived CDR1 and CDR2 are SGHNT and YYREEE (reference sequence). The CDR3 runs 15 residues. CDR3 sequence: CASSLGTSGKYIQYF. CDR3 bases: TGTGCCAGCAGCTTGGGGACTAGCGGGAAATACATTCAGTACTTC.

V is TRBV7-2 and J is TRBJ2-5; 7 bases align to TRBD1. This CDR3 is built from 14 residues. CDR1 and CDR2 (germline): SGHTA, FQGNSA. V lost 6 bases, J lost 1 base, and 5 bases stayed unmatched. CDR3 nucleotides: TGTGCCAGCAGTTATGACAGGGTCCAAGAGACCCAGTACTTC. This translates into CASSYDRVQETQYF.

This sequence joins TRBV5-4 and TRBJ2-1; 14 nucleotides match TRBD2. Per germline, CDR1 SGHNT and CDR2 YYREEE (reference sequence). The J segment lost 0 bases and the V segment lost 4 bases, leaving 9 bases of the junction unmatched. This CDR3 contains 19 residues. The CDR3 protein is CASSLGLAGAGSSYNEQFF. CDR3 in DNA: TGTGCCAGCAGCCTGGGACTAGCGGGGGCCGGGAGCTCCTACAATGAGCAGTTCTTC. Looking up the rest from reference TRBV5-4 and TRBJ2-1 gives the full variable domain: ETGVTQSPTHLIKTRGQQVTLRCSSQSGHNTVSWYQQALGQGPQFIFQYYREEENGRGNFPPRFSGLQFPNYSSELNVNALELDDSALYLCASSLGLAGAGSSYNEQFFGPGTRLTVL.

The chain employs TRBV6-5 and TRBJ2-2; D is uncertain. This CDR3 spans 15 amino acids. Trimming left V 0 bases short and J 0 bases short, with 5 bases between. CDR1 and CDR2 (germline): MNHEY, SVGAGI. The CDR3 protein is CASSYSGANTGELFF. CDR3 DNA: TGTGCCAGCAGTTACTCTGGAGCGAACACCGGGGAGCTGTTTTTT.

The V and J genes are TRBV11-2 and TRBJ2-5, with 8 bases aligning to TRBD1. Germline V gene data show CDR1 as SGHAT and CDR2 as FQNNGV. V dropped 4 bases and J dropped 5; count of bases not matched to a gene: 6. The CDR3 covers 14 residues. CDR3 amino acids: CASSSSGGAETQYF. CDR3 coding DNA: TGTGCCAGCAGCTCTTCAGGGGGCGCGGAGACCCAGTACTTC.

This sequence joins TRBV19 and TRBJ1-1, with D possibly being TRBD1 (6 bases). Trimming cost V 3 bases and J 4 bases, with 15 bases left between them. There are 15 residues in the CDR3. Germline-derived CDR1 and CDR2 are LNHDA and SQIVND (reference sequence). CDR3 in amino acids: CASSITGSGGTEAFF. The CDR3 DNA follows: TGTGCCAGTAGTATCACAGGGTCGGGGGGCACTGAAGCTTTCTTT.

J is TRBJ1-1 and V is TRBV27; 8 bases match TRBD1. Trimming removed 6 bases from V and 5 bases from J; junction bases left unmatched: 11. The CDR3 extends over 15 amino acids. Germline lookup yields CDR1 MNHEY and CDR2 SMNVEV (reference sequence). The CDR3 is CASRGADRARTEAFF. DNA of the CDR3: TGTGCCAGCAGGGGAGCGGACAGGGCGAGGACTGAAGCTTTCTTT.

This clone was counted a few times. This chain connects TRBV5-1 to TRBJ2-5; D remains ambiguous. This CDR3 spans 14 amino acids. V was pared by 0 bases and J by 1 base, with 7 bases between. Germline CDR1 and CDR2: SGHRS and YFSETQ. Here the CDR3 DNA reads TGCGCCAGCAGCTTGGGCCAACTCCAAGAGACCCAGTACTTC. Its protein is CASSLGQLQETQYF.

The chain couples TRBV19 to TRBJ1-2; D is undetermined. Germline CDR1 and CDR2: LNHDA and SQIVND (reference sequence). V was shortened by 10 bases and J by 6 bases, with 18 bases between the two germline ends. The CDR3 is 13 amino acids. CDR3 in DNA: TGTGCCACTTCCCCGCGGGCGCCGGATGGCTACACCTTC. Protein: CATSPRAPDGYTF.

This clone has only a few counts. The genes are TRBV10-3 and TRBJ1-5; D call uncertain. CDR3 length equals 14 residues. CDR1 is ENHRY and CDR2 is SYGVKD in the germline V gene. V gave up 0 bases and J gave up 4 bases, with 7 bases separating them. As DNA, the CDR3 is TGTGCCATCAGTGAGTCGTCCGGGAATCAGCCCCAGCATTTT. Protein product: CAISESSGNQPQHF.

The chain employs TRBV3-1 (or the pseudogene TRBV3-2) and TRBJ1-3, with D perhaps matching TRBD1 (6 bases). Trimming took 3 bases from V and 0 from J, leaving 18 bases between them. There are 18 residues in the CDR3. Germline V lookup: CDR1 LGHDT, CDR2 YNNKEL (reference sequence). DNA for the CDR3: TGTGCCAGCAGCCAGGCCGGGACATTGGGGCGCTCTGGAAACACCATATATTTT. Translated: CASSQAGTLGRSGNTIYF.

The chain uses TRBV10-3 and TRBJ2-2; 7 positions agree with TRBD2. Per the germline V gene, CDR1 is ENHRY and CDR2 is SYGVKD. The CDR3 has 18 residues. V shed 2 bases and J 0 bases; nucleotides not matched to a gene: 9. The CDR3 DNA sequence: TGTGCCATCAGTGAGAGCGACCTAGCGGCCGCGAACACCGGGGAGCTGTTTTTT. It specifies CAISESDLAAANTGELFF.

The V and J genes are TRBV12-5 and TRBJ2-1; 9 bases map to TRBD2. Germline V gives CDR1 LGHNT, CDR2 FRNRAP. V dropped 0 bases and J dropped 10; count of bases not matched to a gene: 10. The CDR3 covers 16 residues. The CDR3 DNA reads as TGTGCTAGTGGTTTGGTATTGGCGGGGGGGCCCGGAGAGCAGTTCTTC. This translates into CASGLVLAGGPGEQFF.

V and J are TRBV7-9 and TRBJ1-5; maybe TRBD1 (6 bases). Trimming shortened V by 1 base and J by 4 bases, and 20 bases separated the two germline ends. Looked up from germline, CDR1 is SEHNR and CDR2 is FQNEAQ (reference sequence). The CDR3 is made up of 18 amino acids. Here the CDR3 DNA reads TGTGCCAGCAGCTTAGGTAGGGTTGGCCAGGGGAGAAATCAGCCCCAGCATTTT. It codes for CASSLGRVGQGRNQPQHF.

The rearrangement uses TRBV7-8 and TRBJ1-2, with D possibly matching TRBD1 (5 bases). Trimming removed 5 bases from V and 2 bases from J, with 12 bases in between. Germline CDR1 SGHVS, CDR2 FQNEAQ. This CDR3 has 14 amino acids. This CDR3 reads CASSPDTANYGYTF. CDR3 coding DNA: TGTGCCAGCAGCCCGGACACCGCCAACTATGGCTACACCTTC.